The clone carrying this T cell receptor beta chain was seen ten or more times. Its target is not known. The data were obtained in a study of blood T cells in healthy people across ages. General observations from the study: The fall in TCR beta diversity per million T cells was roughly linear with age. Strong correlation linked observed beta diversity and percent naive T cells.

V dropped 5 bases and J dropped 6 bases, with 11 bases sitting between them. The CDR3 extends over 13 amino acids. From germline, CDR1 is SNHLY and CDR2 FYNNEI. Together with a sample-barcoded 5' primer, a J-beta primer mix was included in a second PCR lasting about 6 to 11 cycles. TCRdb reanalysed the 5' RACE reads using MiXCR and keeps one entry per CDR3 protein. This table holds roughly 1.5 million distinct CDR3 sequences, approximately 42% found once. The material sequenced was blood. This sequence joins TRBV2 and TRBJ2-1; possibly TRBD1 for D (6 bases). The sequence came from a woman between 18 and 29 years old in good health. The CDR3 nucleotides are TGTGCCAGCAGTAGACAGGACCTCAATGAGCAGTTCTTC. Translating gives CASSRQDLNEQFF.